This TCR beta chain comes out of a study of blood T cell repertoires in COVID-19. Study in general: Whether acute or convalescent, the COVID-19 samples came from the United States, Italy and Spain. Sources were T cells, B-cell-depleted T cells, or PBMCs; the material itself was cDNA or gDNA.

Original handling: Reference gene primer amplification yielded estimated nucleated cell counts. Sequenced by immunoSEQ multiplex PCR; TCRdb stores in-frame clones only, minus some. V and J calls and clone size come straight from that table; D and trimming were deduced from the DNA. The repertoire consists of approximately 380,000 clones, with 85% occurring once and the leading ten covering 3% to 4.5%. The length of the CDR3 is 11 residues. Germline V lookup: CDR1 SNHLY, CDR2 FYNNEI. V lost 7 bases to trimming and J lost 11 bases, with 14 bases between them. Sequencing input: peripheral blood. This TCR was sampled from a woman in her late teens or twenties with acute or convalescent COVID-19. The chain is built from TRBV2 and TRBJ2-5; possible D gene TRBD2, 6 bases. The CDR3 sequence is CASKQEGLQYF. CDR3 DNA: TGTGCCAGCAAGCAGGAGGGTCTTCAGTACTTC. Filled out from reference TRBV2 and TRBJ2-5, the complete variable domain reads EPEVTQTPSHQVTQMGQEVILRCVPISNHLYFYWYRQILGQKVEFLVSFYNNEISEKSEIFDDQFSVERPDGSNFTLKIRSTKLEDSAMYFCASKQEGLQYFGPGTRLLVL.